These 32 T cell receptor beta chains were all obtained from the same sample, sequenced in a study of blood T cell repertoires in COVID-19. The data were produced by immunoSEQ multiplex PCR, yet TCRdb's version contains in-frame clones alone and is incomplete. The sample lists more than 250,000 clones, roughly 84% seen once, with 1% in the top ten. The sample comprised peripheral blood. Receptors were obtained from a man between 45 and 60 years old with active or convalescent COVID-19.

The V and J genes are TRBV24-1 and TRBJ2-2; weak D call: TRBD2 (6 bases). The CDR3 runs to 17 residues. Germline V gene lookup returns CDR1 KGHDR and CDR2 SFDVKD. With 6 bases removed from V and 4 bases from J, the gap between germline ends came to 20 bases. CDR3 region: CATSTGSYGRGTGELFF. DNA for the CDR3: TGTGCCACCAGTACGGGGAGCTACGGGAGAGGCACCGGGGAGCTGTTTTTT.

This clone is a singleton in its sample. V and J are TRBV2 and TRBJ1-4; 10 bases match TRBD1. The CDR3 is 13 residues long. Germline V gene lookup returns CDR1 SNHLY and CDR2 FYNNEI. The V segment lost 8 bases and the J segment 8 bases; nucleotides outside the gene matches: 5. The CDR3 here is CASLRDRGEKLFF. The CDR3, as DNA: TGTGCCAGCCTACGGGACAGGGGCGAAAAACTGTTTTTT.

This chain uses TRBV5-5 with TRBJ1-1; D may be TRBD1 (5 bases). The length of the CDR3 is 14 residues. Germline lookup yields CDR1 SGHKS and CDR2 YYEKEE (reference sequence). With 3 bases removed from V and 1 base from J, the gap between germline ends came to 10 bases. CDR3 in amino acids: CASSYRSGNTEAFF. CDR3 nucleotide sequence: TGTGCCAGCAGCTACAGGTCCGGGAACACTGAAGCTTTCTTT.

The rearrangement joins TRBV5-1 to TRBJ1-2, with D unresolved. Per the germline V gene, CDR1 is SGHRS and CDR2 is YFSETQ. Trimming stripped 4 bases from V and 3 bases from J, with 10 bases between. The CDR3 is 13 residues long. The CDR3 nucleotides read TGCGCCAGCAGCCCCGGGTCGGACTATGGCTACACCTTC. Protein: CASSPGSDYGYTF.

This clone was observed a single time. This chain joins TRBV24-1 and TRBJ1-4; 10 bases agree with TRBD1. CDR1 is KGHDR and CDR2 is SFDVKD in the germline V gene. Germline trimming cut 4 bases from V and 0 bases from J; bases unmatched to any gene: 4. The CDR3 has 17 residues. The CDR3 here is CATSEGTGVATNEKLFF. CDR3 coding DNA: TGTGCCACCAGTGAGGGGACAGGGGTGGCAACTAATGAAAAACTGTTTTTT.

The genes are TRBV19 and TRBJ1-1; perhaps TRBD1 as D (5 bases). The length of the CDR3 is 12 residues. Trimming cost V 1 base and J 7 bases, with 7 bases left between them. The germline V gene has CDR1 LNHDA and CDR2 SQIVND (reference sequence). CDR3 amino acids: CASSIGRGEAFF. The CDR3 DNA sequence: TGTGCCAGTAGTATAGGTAGGGGTGAAGCTTTCTTT.

The chain recombines TRBV5-1 with TRBJ2-6, with a tentative D call TRBD1 (6 bases). The V and J ends lost 0 bases and 0 bases respectively, with 10 bases between them. This CDR3 has 17 residues. Germline V lookup: CDR1 SGHRS, CDR2 YFSETQ. The CDR3: CASSLAGQTSGANVLTF. CDR3 in DNA: TGCGCCAGCAGCTTGGCCGGACAGACCTCTGGGGCCAACGTCCTGACTTTC. The full variable domain, rest sourced from reference TRBV5-1 and TRBJ2-6, is KAGVTQTPRYLIKTRGQQVTLSCSPISGHRSVSWYQQTPGQGLQFLFEYFSETQRNKGNFPGRFSGRQFSNSRSEMNVSTLELGDSALYLCASSLAGQTSGANVLTFGAGSRLTVL.

The CDR3 loop reads CASSLRQGAVSSSPLHF. The CDR3 DNA is TGTGCCAGCAGCCTTAGACAGGGGGCCGTCAGCAGTTCACCCCTCCACTTT. The rearrangement uses TRBV3-1 (or the pseudogene TRBV3-2) and TRBJ1-6; TRBD1 matches at 10 bases. The CDR3 contains 17 residues. After removal of 4 bases from V and 9 bases from J, the junction contained 12 bases not matched to a gene. From germline, CDR1 is LGHDT and CDR2 YNNKEL (reference sequence).

The J gene is TRBJ1-2, the V gene TRBV6-2 or TRBV6-3; D might be TRBD1 (5 bases). The CDR3 length is 14 residues. Per the germline V gene, CDR1 is MNHEY and CDR2 is SVGEGT. The V and J ends lost 5 bases and 3 bases respectively, with 13 bases between them. CDR3: CASSTRAEYYGYTF. DNA for the CDR3: TGTGCCAGCAGTACCAGGGCAGAGTACTATGGCTACACCTTC.

V is TRBV6-6 and J is TRBJ1-1; 10 bases fit TRBD1. Germline lookup yields CDR1 MNHNY and CDR2 SVGAGI (reference sequence). This CDR3 spans 15 amino acids. V shed 5 bases, J shed 3 bases, and the junction held 6 bases outside the gene matches. Written as DNA, the CDR3 is TGTGCCAGCAGTAAGGGACAGGGGAAGTACACTGAAGCTTTCTTT. It encodes CASSKGQGKYTEAFF.

This chain connects TRBV9 to TRBJ1-1; TRBD1 aligns across 8 bases. CDR3 length equals 14 residues. Germline-derived CDR1 and CDR2 are SGDLS and YYNGEE. Trimming removed 6 bases from V and 4 bases from J; junction bases left unmatched: 8. The CDR3 DNA reads as TGTGCCAGCACCCTGGGACAGGACTTCACTGAAGCTTTCTTT. Protein sequence: CASTLGQDFTEAFF.

The chain uses TRBV6-5 and TRBJ2-1; 8 bases are shared with TRBD2. The trim removed 6 bases at V and 6 bases at J, leaving 4 bases unmatched. Looked up from germline, CDR1 is MNHEY and CDR2 is SVGAGI. The CDR3 is 13 residues long. CDR3 region: CASRLGLGNEQFF. The CDR3 region has the DNA TGTGCCAGCAGGCTGGGACTAGGCAATGAGCAGTTCTTC.

The chain has TRBV5-1 and TRBJ2-2; the D is unclear. This CDR3 has 15 amino acids. Trimming removed 1 base from V and 5 bases from J, with 12 bases in between. Germline values: CDR1 SGHRS, CDR2 YFSETQ. DNA for the CDR3: TGCGCCAGCAGCTTGTCGTCAGGTCGGACCGGGGAGCTGTTTTTT. Amino acids: CASSLSSGRTGELFF.

This clone has only a few counts. The chain couples TRBV2 to TRBJ1-6; 7 nucleotides align to TRBD1. The CDR3 is 14 residues long. The germline gives CDR1 SNHLY, CDR2 FYNNEI. Losses at the gene ends were 4 bases for V and 8 bases for J; bases not matched to a gene: 5. The CDR3 DNA reads as TGTGCCAGCAGTGCGGCAGGGGGTGATTCACCCCTCCACTTT. Its translation: CASSAAGGDSPLHF.

This chain links TRBV4-1 with TRBJ2-1; the match to TRBD1 covers 9 bases. CDR3 length equals 16 residues. J was trimmed by 1 base and V by 3 bases; bases with no gene match: 4. CDR1 is MGHRA, CDR2 YSYEKL, per germline. The CDR3, as DNA: TGCGCCAGCAGCCACATCGGGACAGGGTCCTACAATGAGCAGTTCTTC. It specifies CASSHIGTGSYNEQFF.

This chain uses TRBV5-6 with TRBJ2-5, with 7 positions matching TRBD1. Germline V gives CDR1 SGHDT, CDR2 YYEEEE. This CDR3 has 15 residues. The ends lost 0 bases at V and 1 base at J; junction bases unmatched: 3. The CDR3 here is CASSLGQGTQETQYF. The CDR3 nucleotides are TGTGCCAGCAGCTTGGGACAGGGAACCCAAGAGACCCAGTACTTC.

The chain uses TRBV5-4 and TRBJ1-1; possible D gene TRBD1, 6 bases. The CDR3 consists of 14 residues. V lost 2 bases, J lost 6 bases, and 14 bases lay in between. Germline V gene lookup returns CDR1 SGHNT and CDR2 YYREEE (reference sequence). CDR3 in amino acids: CASSFRNRASEAFF. CDR3 bases: TGTGCCAGCAGCTTTCGGAACAGGGCTTCTGAAGCTTTCTTT. Together with reference TRBV5-4 and TRBJ1-1, the CDR3 gives the full variable domain: ETGVTQSPTHLIKTRGQQVTLRCSSQSGHNTVSWYQQALGQGPQFIFQYYREEENGRGNFPPRFSGLQFPNYSSELNVNALELDDSALYLCASSFRNRASEAFFGQGTRLTVV.

The table lists this clone with a count of one. The rearrangement joins TRBV30 to TRBJ1-1, with D possibly being TRBD1 (6 bases). The V gene's germline CDR1 is GTSNPN and CDR2 SVGIG (reference sequence). The CDR3 totals 12 residues. V lost 3 bases to trimming and J lost 8 bases, with 13 bases between them. The CDR3: CAWRKERGEAFF. The CDR3 nucleotides read TGTGCCTGGAGAAAAGAGAGGGGGGAAGCTTTCTTT.

This chain connects TRBV10-3 to TRBJ2-3, with TRBD1 matching 8 bases. Per germline, CDR1 ENHRY and CDR2 SYGVKD. The CDR3 is made up of 14 amino acids. Losses at the gene ends were 4 bases for V and 2 bases for J; bases not matched to a gene: 2. In nucleotides, the CDR3 is TGTGCCATCAGTGGGACAGGGACCACAGATACGCAGTATTTT. Its protein product is CAISGTGTTDTQYF.

The J gene is TRBJ1-2, the V gene TRBV14; 7 nucleotides line up with TRBD1. Germline V CDR1 and CDR2: SGHDN, FVKESK. The CDR3 has 15 amino acids. The V and J ends lost 4 bases and 0 bases, in that order; junction bases with no gene match: 5. The CDR3 reads CASSLYRGANYGYTF. The CDR3 DNA reads TGTGCCAGCAGCCTTTACAGGGGAGCTAACTATGGCTACACCTTC.

This clone has more than one count but fewer than ten. The chain joins TRBV25-1 to TRBJ2-2; possible D gene TRBD1, 5 bases. Germline CDR1 MGHDK, CDR2 SYGVNS. V was clipped by 7 bases and J by 4 bases, with 10 bases between them. This CDR3 comprises 13 residues. The CDR3 DNA is TGTGCCAGCAAGAGACAGTTCACCGGGGAGCTGTTTTTT. It yields the protein CASKRQFTGELFF.

This chain connects TRBV5-5 to TRBJ2-7, with D possibly TRBD1 on 6 matching bases. This CDR3 spans 13 amino acids. Germline loops: CDR1 SGHKS, CDR2 YYEKEE (reference sequence). V shed 4 bases and J shed 3 bases, with 11 bases lying between them. CDR3 protein: CASSPGTYYEQYF. The CDR3 DNA sequence: TGTGCCAGCAGCCCCGGGACATACTACGAGCAGTACTTC.

The chain uses TRBV7-9 and TRBJ2-3; 8 nucleotides agree with TRBD1. This CDR3 is 14 amino acids long. Germline V lookup: CDR1 SEHNR, CDR2 FQNEAQ (reference sequence). V lost 4 bases to trimming and J lost 4 bases; unmatched junction nucleotides: 4. CDR3: CASSSGQGSDTQYF. DNA of the CDR3: TGTGCCAGCAGCTCTGGACAGGGCTCAGATACGCAGTATTTT.

The rearrangement uses TRBV5-5 and TRBJ1-1; 8 bases align to TRBD1. Germline V gives CDR1 SGHKS, CDR2 YYEKEE (reference sequence). The CDR3 is 12 amino acids. J gave up 8 bases and V 2 bases, and 2 bases lay outside the gene matches. The CDR3 region is CASSLRTGEAFF. DNA of the CDR3: TGTGCCAGCAGCTTACGGACAGGGGAAGCTTTCTTT. Complete variable domain (other parts from reference TRBV5-5 and TRBJ1-1): DAGVTQSPTHLIKTRGQQVTLRCSPISGHKSVSWYQQVLGQGPQFIFQYYEKEERGRGNFPDRFSARQFPNYSSELNVNALLLGDSALYLCASSLRTGEAFFGQGTRLTVV.

The gene calls are TRBV5-5 and TRBJ2-1, with 9 bases identical to TRBD1. Germline V gene sequence: CDR1 SGHKS, CDR2 YYEKEE (reference sequence). V was pared by 3 bases and J by 1 base, with 2 bases of the junction left unmatched. This CDR3 contains 15 residues. CDR3 DNA: TGTGCCAGCAGCTGGACAGGGGATTCCTACAATGAGCAGTTCTTC. It encodes CASSWTGDSYNEQFF.

V usage is TRBV9 and J usage is TRBJ1-1, with TRBD1 matching 7 bases. The length of the CDR3 is 14 residues. In germline, CDR1 is SGDLS, CDR2 YYNGEE. The V segment lost 4 bases and the J segment 0 bases; nucleotides outside the gene matches: 3. Here the CDR3 reads CASSLQGMNTEAFF. Here the CDR3 DNA reads TGTGCCAGCAGCTTACAGGGGATGAACACTGAAGCTTTCTTT.

The gene calls are TRBV28 and TRBJ2-3; weak D call: TRBD1 (5 bases). The germline V and J ends were trimmed by 6 bases and 0 bases, with 13 bases remaining between them. The CDR3 runs 15 residues. Germline CDR1 is MDHEN and CDR2 is SYDVKM. The CDR3 spells CASRSTDLSTDTQYF. The DNA of the CDR3 is TGTGCCAGCAGGTCGACAGACTTAAGCACAGATACGCAGTATTTT.

This chain connects TRBV6-2 or TRBV6-3 to TRBJ2-1; 7 nucleotides agree with TRBD2. After removal of 5 bases from V and 2 bases from J, the junction contained 3 bases not matched to a gene. Germline V gene data show CDR1 as MNHEY and CDR2 as SVGEGT. The CDR3 runs 14 residues. CDR3 amino acids: CASSAGTTYNEQFF. The DNA of the CDR3 is TGTGCCAGCAGTGCCGGGACTACCTACAATGAGCAGTTCTTC.

This rearrangement joins TRBV19 to TRBJ2-7; D call uncertain. In germline, CDR1 is LNHDA, CDR2 SQIVND (reference sequence). The V end lost 0 bases, the J end lost 2 bases, and 8 bases lay between the germline ends. The CDR3 is 14 amino acids. CDR3 residues: CASSIDWAAYEQYF. In DNA form, the CDR3 reads TGTGCCAGTAGTATAGATTGGGCCGCCTACGAGCAGTACTTC. The full variable domain, completed using reference TRBV19 and TRBJ2-7, is DGGITQSPKYLFRKEGQNVTLSCEQNLNHDAMYWYRQDPGQGLRLIYYSQIVNDFQKGDIAEGYSVSREKKESFPLTVTSAQKNPTAFYLCASSIDWAAYEQYFGPGTRLTVT.

The rearrangement uses TRBV7-2 and TRBJ2-2, with D perhaps TRBD1 (6 bases). Trimming stripped 5 bases from V and 6 bases from J, with 16 bases between. Germline CDR1 is SGHTA and CDR2 is FQGNSA. The CDR3 has 15 amino acids. This chain's CDR3 is CASSPQQGSSGELFF. CDR3 DNA sequence: TGTGCCAGCAGCCCCCAACAGGGATCATCCGGGGAGCTGTTTTTT.

The J gene is TRBJ1-5, the V gene TRBV4-2; TRBD1 aligns across 11 bases. The CDR3 is made up of 18 amino acids. V gave up 3 bases and J gave up 7 bases; unmatched junction bases: 14. Germline V lookup: CDR1 LGHNA, CDR2 YNFKEQ. CDR3 residues: CASSHDDGQGALLQPQHF. CDR3 coding DNA: TGTGCCAGCAGCCACGATGATGGACAGGGGGCCCTTCTGCAGCCCCAGCATTTT.

The chain is built from TRBV2 and TRBJ1-5; 7 bases map to TRBD1. V was pared by 8 bases and J by 5 bases, with 9 bases of the junction left unmatched. The CDR3 consists of 14 residues. Germline assignment: CDR1 SNHLY and CDR2 FYNNEI. CDR3: CASSLDRLDQPQHF. The CDR3, as DNA: TGTGCCAGCTCTTTGGACAGGCTAGATCAGCCCCAGCATTTT. Full variable domain (missing parts from reference TRBV2 and TRBJ1-5): EPEVTQTPSHQVTQMGQEVILRCVPISNHLYFYWYRQILGQKVEFLVSFYNNEISEKSEIFDDQFSVERPDGSNFTLKIRSTKLEDSAMYFCASSLDRLDQPQHFGDGTRLSIL.